A single count supports the clone carrying this TCR beta chain. The data were obtained in a study of blood T cell repertoires in COVID-19. The V end lost 2 bases, the J end lost 1 base, and 3 bases lay between the germline ends. Germline values: CDR1 MNHEY, CDR2 SVGAGI. The CDR3 spans 13 residues. Sequencing used immunoSEQ multiplex PCR; TCRdb keeps in-frame clones, though not all of them. This table holds 120,000 to 150,000 clones, 65% to 80% found once. The source is an elderly man with acute or convalescent COVID-19. The sequencing input was peripheral blood. The chain employs TRBV6-5 and TRBJ1-5; D unclear. Written as DNA, the CDR3 is TGTGCCAGCAGTTACCTGAGCAATCAGCCCCAGCATTTT. This encodes CASSYLSNQPQHF.